This entry features one T cell receptor beta chain sequence. Its antigen is undetermined. The data belong to a study of cytomegalovirus exposure and HLA in healthy donors. It was with 60 Vbeta and 13 Jbeta primers that the PCR ran. In the original processing: About 12 million of the 80 million or so unique TCR beta chains counted in a later analysis were shared. The method was immunoSEQ multiplex PCR; TCRdb's version includes in-frame clones alone and lacks a portion of them. D and trimming come from the DNA, and the V and J calls and clone size come from that table. The data show some 150,000 clones, with about two thirds seen just once and 2.4% held by the top ten. Broader study findings: Sequences of the TCR beta chain were said to predict the HLA-A and HLA-B alleles of most subjects accurately.

The sample was PBMCs. This clonotype was obtained from a woman between 40 and 55 years old in good health and CMV-seronegative.

Here the CDR3 DNA reads TGTGCCAGCAGCGAGGGGAGCGGGGCAGTCTACGAGCAGTACTTC. This sequence encodes CASSEGSGAVYEQYF. This chain joins TRBV9 and TRBJ2-7; 7 bases agree with TRBD2. The CDR3 is 15 residues long. Germline values: CDR1 SGDLS, CDR2 YYNGEE. The junction had 9 bases not matched to a gene; V was cut back by 3 bases and J by 3 bases.